These 3 T cell receptor beta chains were all obtained from the same sample, sequenced in a study of control samples from healthy donors and cancer patients. TCRdb keeps only in-frame clones here, not all; method: immunoSEQ multiplex PCR. The sample carries some 150,000 clones, nearly 96% recorded once. The material sequenced was blood. These receptor sequences come from a woman in her 30s in good health.

The rearrangement uses TRBV7-2 and TRBJ1-2; D is possibly TRBD1 (6 bases). CDR1 and CDR2 (germline): SGHTA, FQGNSA. Trimming shortened V by 5 bases and J by 2 bases, and 15 bases separated the two germline ends. The CDR3 has 15 residues. CDR3: CASSESGAPNYGYTF. CDR3 DNA: TGTGCCAGCAGCGAGTCAGGGGCACCAAACTATGGCTACACCTTC. Looking up the rest from reference TRBV7-2 and TRBJ1-2 gives the full variable domain: GAGVSQSPSNKVTEKGKDVELRCDPISGHTALYWYRQSLGQGLEFLIYFQGNSAPDKSGLPSDRFSAERTGGSVSTLTIQRTQQEDSAVYLCASSESGAPNYGYTFGSGTRLTVV.

This chain uses TRBV27 with TRBJ2-7; 10 nucleotides match TRBD2. The junction had 5 bases not matched to a gene; V was cut back by 0 bases and J by 3 bases. Germline-derived CDR1 and CDR2 are MNHEY and SMNVEV (reference sequence). This CDR3 region has 16 residues. This chain's CDR3 is CASSLSGSGGLYEQYF. DNA of the CDR3: TGTGCCAGCAGTTTATCGGGTAGCGGGGGGCTCTACGAGCAGTACTTC.

The chain carries TRBV10-1 and TRBJ2-2; 10 bases are shared with TRBD2. V was pared by 2 bases and J by 0 bases, with 6 bases of the junction left unmatched. This CDR3 comprises 18 residues. Looked up from germline, CDR1 is WNHNN and CDR2 is SYGVQD (reference sequence). CDR3 residues: CASSEGAGGPANTGELFF. The CDR3, as DNA: TGCGCCAGCAGTGAGGGAGCGGGAGGGCCGGCGAACACCGGGGAGCTGTTTTTT.